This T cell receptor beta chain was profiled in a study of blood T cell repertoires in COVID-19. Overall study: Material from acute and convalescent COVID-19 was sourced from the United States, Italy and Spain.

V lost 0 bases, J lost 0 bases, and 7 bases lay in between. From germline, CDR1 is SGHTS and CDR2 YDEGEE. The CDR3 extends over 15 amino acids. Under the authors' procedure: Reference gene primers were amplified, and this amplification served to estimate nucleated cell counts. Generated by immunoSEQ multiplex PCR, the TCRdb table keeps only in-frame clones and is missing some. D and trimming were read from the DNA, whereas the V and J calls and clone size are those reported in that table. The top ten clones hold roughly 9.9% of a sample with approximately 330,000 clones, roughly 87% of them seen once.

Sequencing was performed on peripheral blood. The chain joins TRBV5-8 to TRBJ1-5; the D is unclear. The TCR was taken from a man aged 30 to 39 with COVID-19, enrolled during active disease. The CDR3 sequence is CASSLDNYSNQPQHF. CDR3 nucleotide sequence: TGTGCCAGCAGCTTGGACAATTATAGCAATCAGCCCCAGCATTTT.